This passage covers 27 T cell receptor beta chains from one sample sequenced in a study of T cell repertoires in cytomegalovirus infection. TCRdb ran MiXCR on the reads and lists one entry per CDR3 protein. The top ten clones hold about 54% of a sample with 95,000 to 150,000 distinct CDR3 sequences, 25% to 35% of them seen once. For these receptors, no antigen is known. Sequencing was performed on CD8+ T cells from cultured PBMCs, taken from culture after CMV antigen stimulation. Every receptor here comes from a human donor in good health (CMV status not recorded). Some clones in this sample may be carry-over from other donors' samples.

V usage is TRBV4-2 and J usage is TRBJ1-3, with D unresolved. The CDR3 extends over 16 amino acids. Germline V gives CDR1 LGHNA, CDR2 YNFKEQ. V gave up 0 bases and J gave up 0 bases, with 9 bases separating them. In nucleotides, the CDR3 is TGTGCCAGCAGCCAAGATTTAGGCAGCTCTGGAAACACCATATATTTT. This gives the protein CASSQDLGSSGNTIYF.

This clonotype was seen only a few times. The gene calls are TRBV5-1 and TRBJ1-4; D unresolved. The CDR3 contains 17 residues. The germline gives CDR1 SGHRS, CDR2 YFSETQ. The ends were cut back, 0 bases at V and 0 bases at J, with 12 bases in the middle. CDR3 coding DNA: TGCGCCAGCAGCTTGGGCCCCAGTAGGGCAACTAATGAAAAACTGTTTTTT. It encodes CASSLGPSRATNEKLFF.

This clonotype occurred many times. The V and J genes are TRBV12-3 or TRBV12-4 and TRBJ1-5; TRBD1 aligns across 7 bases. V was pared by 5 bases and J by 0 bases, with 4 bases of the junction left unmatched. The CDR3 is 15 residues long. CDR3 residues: CASSPWDSSNQPQHF. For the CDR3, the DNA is TGTGCCAGCAGTCCATGGGACAGTAGCAATCAGCCCCAGCATTTT.

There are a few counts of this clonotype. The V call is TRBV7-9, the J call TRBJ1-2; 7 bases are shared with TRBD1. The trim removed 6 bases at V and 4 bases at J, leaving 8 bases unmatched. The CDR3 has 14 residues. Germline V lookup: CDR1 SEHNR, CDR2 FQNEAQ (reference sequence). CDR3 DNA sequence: TGTGCCAGCAGTACCGGGACAGAGGTCTATGGCTACACCTTC. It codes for CASSTGTEVYGYTF.

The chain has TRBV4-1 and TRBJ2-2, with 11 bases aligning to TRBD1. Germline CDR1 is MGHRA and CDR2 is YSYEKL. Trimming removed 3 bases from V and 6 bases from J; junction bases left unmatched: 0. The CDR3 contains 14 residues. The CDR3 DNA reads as TGCGCCAGCAGCCAGGGACAGGGGGCCGGGGAGCTGTTTTTT. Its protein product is CASSQGQGAGELFF.

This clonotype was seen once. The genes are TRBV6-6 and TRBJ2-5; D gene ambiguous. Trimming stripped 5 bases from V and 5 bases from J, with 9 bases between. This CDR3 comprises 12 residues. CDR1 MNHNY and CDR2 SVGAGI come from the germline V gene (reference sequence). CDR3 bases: TGTGCCAGCAGTGGCTCGGCTGAGACCCAGTACTTC. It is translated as CASSGSAETQYF.

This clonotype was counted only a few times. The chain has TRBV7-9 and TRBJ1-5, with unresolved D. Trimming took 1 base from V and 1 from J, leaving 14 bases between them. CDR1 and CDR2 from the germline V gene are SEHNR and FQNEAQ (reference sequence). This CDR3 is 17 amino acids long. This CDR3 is CASSLGLQGKSNQPQHF. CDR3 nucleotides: TGTGCCAGCAGCTTAGGCCTCCAAGGGAAAAGCAATCAGCCCCAGCATTTT.

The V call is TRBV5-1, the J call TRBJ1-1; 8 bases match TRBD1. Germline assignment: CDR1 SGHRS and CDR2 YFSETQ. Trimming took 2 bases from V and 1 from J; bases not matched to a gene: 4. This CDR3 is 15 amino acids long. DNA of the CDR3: TGCGCCAGCAGCTTAACAGGGGGGGAGAACACTGAAGCTTTCTTT. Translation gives CASSLTGGENTEAFF.

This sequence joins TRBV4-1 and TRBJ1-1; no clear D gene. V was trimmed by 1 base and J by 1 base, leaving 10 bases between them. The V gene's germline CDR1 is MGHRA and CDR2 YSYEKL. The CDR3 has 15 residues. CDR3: CASSQAGMTNTEAFF. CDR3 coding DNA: TGCGCCAGCAGCCAAGCCGGTATGACGAACACTGAAGCTTTCTTT.

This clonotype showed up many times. CDR3 loop: CASSLEFRETQYF. In nucleotides, the CDR3 is TGTGCCAGCAGCTTAGAGTTCAGGGAGACCCAGTACTTC. The chain recombines TRBV7-2 with TRBJ2-5; D not resolved. The CDR3 consists of 13 residues. In germline, CDR1 is SGHTA, CDR2 FQGNSA. V dropped 1 base and J dropped 5 bases, with 8 bases sitting between them.

The CDR3: CASSITARSYGYTF. The CDR3 DNA reads as TGTGCCAGTAGTATAACGGCACGGAGCTATGGCTACACCTTC. The V gene is TRBV19, the J gene TRBJ1-2; D is ambiguous. There are 14 residues in the CDR3. V was cut by 2 bases and J by 4 bases, with 11 bases left in between. The germline gives CDR1 LNHDA, CDR2 SQIVND (reference sequence).

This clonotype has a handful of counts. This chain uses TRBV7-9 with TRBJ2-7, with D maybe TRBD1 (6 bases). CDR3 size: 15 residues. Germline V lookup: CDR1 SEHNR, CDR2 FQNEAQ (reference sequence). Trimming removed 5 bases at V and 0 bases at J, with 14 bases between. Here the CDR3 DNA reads TGTGCCAGCAGCGCTCACAGGGATAGCTCCTACGAGCAGTACTTC. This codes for CASSAHRDSSYEQYF.

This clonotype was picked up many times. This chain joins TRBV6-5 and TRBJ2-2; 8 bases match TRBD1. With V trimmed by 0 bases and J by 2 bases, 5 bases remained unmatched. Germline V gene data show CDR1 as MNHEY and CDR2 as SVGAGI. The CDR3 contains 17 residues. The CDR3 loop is CASSYSKTGVNTGELFF. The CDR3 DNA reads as TGTGCCAGCAGTTACTCGAAGACAGGGGTTAACACCGGGGAGCTGTTTTTT.

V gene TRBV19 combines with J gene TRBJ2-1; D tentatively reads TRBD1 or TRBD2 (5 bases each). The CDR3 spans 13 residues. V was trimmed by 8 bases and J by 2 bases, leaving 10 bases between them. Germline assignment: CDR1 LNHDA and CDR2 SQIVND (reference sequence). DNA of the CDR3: TGTGCCAGTTCCGGGACGACCTACAATGAGCAGTTCTTC. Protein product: CASSGTTYNEQFF.

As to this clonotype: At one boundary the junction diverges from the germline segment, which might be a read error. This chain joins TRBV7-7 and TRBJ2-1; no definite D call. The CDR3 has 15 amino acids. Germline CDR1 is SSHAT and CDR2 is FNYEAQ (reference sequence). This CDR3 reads CASSLAKSSYNEQFF. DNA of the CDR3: TGTGCTAGCAGCTTAGCTAAGAGCTCCTACAATGAGCAGTTCTTC.

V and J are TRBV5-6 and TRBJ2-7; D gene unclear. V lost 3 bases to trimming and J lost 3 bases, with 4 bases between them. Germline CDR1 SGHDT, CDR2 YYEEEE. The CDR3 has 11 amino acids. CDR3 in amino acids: CASSWGYEQYF. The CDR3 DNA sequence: TGTGCCAGCAGCTGGGGCTACGAGCAGTACTTC.

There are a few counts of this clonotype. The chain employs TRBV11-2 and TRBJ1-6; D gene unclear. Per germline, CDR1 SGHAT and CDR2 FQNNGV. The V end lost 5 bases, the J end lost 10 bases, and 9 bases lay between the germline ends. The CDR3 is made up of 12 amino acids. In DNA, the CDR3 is TGTGCCAGCAGCGACACATCATCACCCCTCCACTTT. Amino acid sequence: CASSDTSSPLHF.

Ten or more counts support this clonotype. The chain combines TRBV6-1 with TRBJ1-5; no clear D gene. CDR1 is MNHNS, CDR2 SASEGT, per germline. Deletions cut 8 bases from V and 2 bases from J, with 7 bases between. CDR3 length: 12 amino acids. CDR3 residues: CASGRRNQPQHF. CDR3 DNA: TGTGCCAGCGGGCGTCGCAATCAGCCCCAGCATTTT.

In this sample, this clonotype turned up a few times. CDR3 bases: TGTGCCAGCAGCCCGACAGGGCCCTACAATGAGCAGTTCTTC. Translated: CASSPTGPYNEQFF. The chain uses TRBV6-5 and TRBJ2-1; 7 nucleotides align to TRBD1. Germline CDR1 is MNHEY and CDR2 is SVGAGI. The V and J ends lost 6 bases and 2 bases, in that order; junction bases with no gene match: 4. The length of the CDR3 is 14 residues.

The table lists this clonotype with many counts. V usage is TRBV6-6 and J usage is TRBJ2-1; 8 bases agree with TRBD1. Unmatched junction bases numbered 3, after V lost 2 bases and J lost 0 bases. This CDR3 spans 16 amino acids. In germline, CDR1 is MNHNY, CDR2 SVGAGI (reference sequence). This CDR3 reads CASSYGGQASYNEQFF. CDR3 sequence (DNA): TGTGCCAGCAGTTACGGGGGACAGGCCTCCTACAATGAGCAGTTCTTC.

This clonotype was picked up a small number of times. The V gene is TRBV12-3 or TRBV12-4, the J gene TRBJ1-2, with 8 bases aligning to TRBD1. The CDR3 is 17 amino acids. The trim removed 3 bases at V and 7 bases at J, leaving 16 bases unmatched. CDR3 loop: CASSFRAGGSESSGYTF. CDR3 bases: TGTGCCAGCAGTTTTCGGGCAGGGGGCTCCGAATCTTCTGGCTACACCTTC.

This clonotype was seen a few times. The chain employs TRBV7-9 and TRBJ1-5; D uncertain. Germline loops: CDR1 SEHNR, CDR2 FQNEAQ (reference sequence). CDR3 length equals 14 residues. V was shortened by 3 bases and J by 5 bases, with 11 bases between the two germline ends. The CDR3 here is CASSFGGSDQPQHF. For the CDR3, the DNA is TGTGCCAGCAGCTTTGGAGGAAGTGATCAGCCCCAGCATTTT.

The CDR3 DNA is TGTGCCAGTCTGGCTGGGGGCGGCGGCTACACCTTC. Translated: CASLAGGGGYTF. The chain combines TRBV25-1 with TRBJ1-2; maybe TRBD1 (6 bases). V lost 9 bases and J lost 8, with 16 bases in between. The germline gives CDR1 MGHDK, CDR2 SYGVNS. This CDR3 spans 12 amino acids.

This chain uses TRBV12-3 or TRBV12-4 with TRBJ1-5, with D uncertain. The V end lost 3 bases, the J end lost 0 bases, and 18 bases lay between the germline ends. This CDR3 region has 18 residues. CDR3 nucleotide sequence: TGTGCCAGCAGTTTTTATGTTTCGGTAGGGTATAGCAATCAGCCCCAGCATTTT. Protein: CASSFYVSVGYSNQPQHF.

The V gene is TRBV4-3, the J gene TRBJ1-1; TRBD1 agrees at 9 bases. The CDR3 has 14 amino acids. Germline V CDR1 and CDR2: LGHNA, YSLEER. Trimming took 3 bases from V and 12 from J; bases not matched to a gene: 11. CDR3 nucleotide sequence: TGCGCCAGCAGCCACGCCGCAGGGGACAGGGCTACTTTCTTT. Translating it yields CASSHAAGDRATFF.

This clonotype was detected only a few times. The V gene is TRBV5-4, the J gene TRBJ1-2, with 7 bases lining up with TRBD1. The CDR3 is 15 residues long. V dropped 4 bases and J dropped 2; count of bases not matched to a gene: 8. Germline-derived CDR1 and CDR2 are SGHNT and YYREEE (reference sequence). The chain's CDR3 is CASSSRQGSNYGYTF. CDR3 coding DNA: TGTGCCAGCAGCAGCAGACAGGGATCGAACTATGGCTACACCTTC.

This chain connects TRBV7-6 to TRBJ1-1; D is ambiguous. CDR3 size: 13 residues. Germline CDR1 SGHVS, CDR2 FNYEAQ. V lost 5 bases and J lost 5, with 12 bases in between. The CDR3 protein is CASSPQSSTEAFF. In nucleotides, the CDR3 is TGTGCCAGCAGCCCCCAAAGTTCAACTGAAGCTTTCTTT.